This passage covers 17 T cell receptor beta chains from one sample sequenced in a study of cytomegalovirus exposure and HLA in healthy donors. Primers: 60 Vbeta forward and 13 Jbeta reverse. Profiled with immunoSEQ multiplex PCR; TCRdb holds only in-frame clones, not every one. Of over 150,000 clones detected, 75% to 85% appear once; the ten largest clones hold around 6%. Sequenced material: PBMCs. These receptors were taken from a woman aged 35 to 49 in good health and CMV-seropositive.

This clone was found once. This chain uses TRBV5-1 with TRBJ2-7; 7 positions agree with TRBD1. The CDR3 consists of 14 residues. Germline V gene data show CDR1 as SGHRS and CDR2 as YFSETQ. V was pared by 9 bases and J by 3 bases, with 12 bases of the junction left unmatched. In nucleotides, the CDR3 is TGCGCCACCAAACAGGGGCCGAGGGTCTACGAGCAGTACTTC. This codes for CATKQGPRVYEQYF.

There are a few counts of this clone. This chain's CDR3 is CASSNTRRGANVLTF. CDR3 bases: TGTGCCAGCAGCAATACTCGGAGAGGGGCCAACGTCCTGACTTTC. The genes are TRBV5-6 and TRBJ2-6; D is uncertain. CDR3 length: 15 amino acids. CDR1 is SGHDT and CDR2 is YYEEEE in the germline V gene. The ends were cut back, 4 bases at V and 4 bases at J, with 12 bases in the middle.

The chain is built from TRBV27 and TRBJ1-2; no definite D call. The V end was cut by 6 bases, the J end by 11 bases, with 22 bases between. There are 14 residues in the CDR3. Germline V gene data show CDR1 as MNHEY and CDR2 as SMNVEV (reference sequence). CDR3: CASSHYGDSMRYTF. The DNA of the CDR3 is TGTGCCAGCAGCCATTACGGGGATTCCATGCGGTACACCTTC.

The chain links TRBV5-1 to TRBJ1-1; weak D call: TRBD1 (5 bases). Trimming stripped 5 bases from V and 3 bases from J, with 14 bases between. The CDR3 sequence is 14 residues long. Germline values: CDR1 SGHRS, CDR2 YFSETQ. The CDR3 sequence: CASRRGDGDTEAFF. The CDR3 DNA is TGCGCCAGCAGACGCGGGGACGGCGACACTGAAGCTTTCTTT.

This clone appeared once. This chain connects TRBV2 to TRBJ1-5; D is unclear. The V and J ends lost 8 bases and 5 bases respectively, with 16 bases between them. The CDR3 is 14 amino acids. Germline assignment: CDR1 SNHLY and CDR2 FYNNEI. CDR3 in DNA: TGTGCCAGCTCGGAGACGAGGTCGGATCAGCCCCAGCATTTT. It translates to CASSETRSDQPQHF.

The CDR3 region is CAWSVPGLGQLFF. CDR3 bases: TGTGCCTGGAGTGTACCTGGGCTGGGGCAACTGTTTTTT. The chain combines TRBV30 with TRBJ1-4; a possible D gene is TRBD1 (5 bases). The CDR3 length is 13 residues. The V and J ends lost 0 bases and 12 bases respectively, with 14 bases between them. The germline V gene encodes CDR1 GTSNPN and CDR2 SVGIG (reference sequence).

This chain joins TRBV19 and TRBJ2-5; D may be TRBD2 (6 bases). CDR3 length: 13 amino acids. V was shortened by 3 bases and J by 4 bases, with 9 bases between the two germline ends. From germline, CDR1 is LNHDA and CDR2 SQIVND (reference sequence). The CDR3 reads CASSIPAGETQYF. The CDR3 DNA reads TGTGCCAGTAGTATTCCAGCGGGAGAGACCCAGTACTTC.

The chain recombines TRBV10-1 with TRBJ2-1, with TRBD2 matching 10 bases. The CDR3 consists of 15 residues. The germline V gene has CDR1 WNHNN and CDR2 SYGVQD (reference sequence). V dropped 4 bases and J dropped 7; count of bases not matched to a gene: 7. CDR3 protein: CASSGGSGRTNEQFF. The DNA of the CDR3 is TGCGCCAGCAGTGGAGGTAGCGGGAGGACGAATGAGCAGTTCTTC.

This rearrangement joins TRBV27 to TRBJ1-1, with 10 bases lining up with TRBD1. Unmatched junction bases numbered 2, after V lost 2 bases and J lost 8 bases. Germline CDR1 reads MNHEY; CDR2 reads SMNVEV (reference sequence). CDR3 size: 13 residues. CDR3 sequence: CASSLGQGDEAFF. DNA of the CDR3: TGTGCCAGCAGTTTAGGACAGGGGGACGAAGCTTTCTTT.

V usage is TRBV27 and J usage is TRBJ2-1; TRBD2 agrees at 14 bases. The CDR3 spans 18 residues. Germline loops: CDR1 MNHEY, CDR2 SMNVEV (reference sequence). V dropped 5 bases and J dropped 5; count of bases not matched to a gene: 11. CDR3 nucleotide sequence: TGTGCCAGCAGTCTCCACCTGACTAGCGGGAGGGCCGACAATGAGCAGTTCTTC. It is translated as CASSLHLTSGRADNEQFF.

The chain joins TRBV6-5 to TRBJ2-7, with TRBD2 matching over 7 bases. The CDR3 runs 15 residues. The germline CDR1 and CDR2 sequences are MNHEY and SVGAGI. The V gene end was trimmed by 6 bases and the J gene end by 3 bases; junction bases not matched to a gene: 11. The CDR3 DNA sequence: TGTGCCAGCAGAATTGGGGGAGGGCAAAGCTACGAGCAGTACTTC. Translated: CASRIGGGQSYEQYF.

This sequence joins TRBV15 and TRBJ2-7; 9 nucleotides line up with TRBD1. The trim removed 0 bases at V and 1 base at J, leaving 4 bases unmatched. Germline V gene data show CDR1 as LNHNV and CDR2 as YYDKDF (reference sequence). The CDR3 runs to 16 residues. CDR3 coding DNA: TGTGCCACCAGCAGAGATCGTGGGACAGGGTCCTACGAGCAGTACTTC. Amino acid sequence: CATSRDRGTGSYEQYF. The variable domain in full, completed from reference TRBV15 and TRBJ2-7, reads DAMVIQNPRYQVTQFGKPVTLSCSQTLNHNVMYWYQQKSSQAPKLLFHYYDKDFNNEADTPDNFQSRRPNTSFCFLDIRSPGLGDTAMYLCATSRDRGTGSYEQYFGPGTRLTVT.

The genes are TRBV19 and TRBJ2-2; TRBD2 matches 7 bases. The CDR3 totals 14 residues. V shed 3 bases, J shed 8 bases, and the junction held 6 bases outside the gene matches. Per the germline V gene, CDR1 is LNHDA and CDR2 is SQIVND (reference sequence). The DNA of the CDR3 is TGTGCCAGTAGTATTTCGGCTAGCGGAGGGGAGCTGTTTTTT. It is translated as CASSISASGGELFF.

This rearrangement joins TRBV19 to TRBJ2-1; TRBD2 agrees at 7 bases. J lost 12 bases, V lost 2 bases, and 19 bases had no gene match. The CDR3 has 17 residues. Germline lookup yields CDR1 LNHDA and CDR2 SQIVND (reference sequence). In nucleotides, the CDR3 is TGTGCCAGTAGTATAACAACGAGCGGGACGGGTGTTCGAGGGCAGTTCTTC. This gives the protein CASSITTSGTGVRGQFF.

The chain links TRBV30 to TRBJ1-4; 7 nucleotides match TRBD1. The CDR3 runs to 15 residues. J was trimmed by 7 bases and V by 1 base; bases with no gene match: 9. The germline V gene has CDR1 GTSNPN and CDR2 SVGIG (reference sequence). The CDR3 loop reads CAWSEQGIPGEKLFF. CDR3 bases: TGTGCCTGGAGTGAACAGGGGATTCCGGGTGAAAAACTGTTTTTT.

V usage is TRBV27 and J usage is TRBJ2-5, with a tentative D call TRBD1 (8 bases). The germline CDR1 and CDR2 sequences are MNHEY and SMNVEV (reference sequence). V was clipped by 6 bases and J by 2 bases, with 22 bases between them. This CDR3 region has 17 residues. The CDR3 sequence: CASRHPTTGGEQETQYF. The CDR3 DNA reads as TGTGCCAGCAGGCACCCCACCACAGGGGGGGAGCAAGAGACCCAGTACTTC.

This sequence joins TRBV2 and TRBJ2-3, with 12 bases matching TRBD1. The germline V gene has CDR1 SNHLY and CDR2 FYNNEI. J lost 4 bases, V lost 6 bases, and 5 bases had no gene match. This CDR3 has 15 residues. The CDR3 sequence: CASRRDRGPSDTQYF. Here the CDR3 DNA reads TGTGCCAGCAGAAGGGACAGGGGGCCCTCAGATACGCAGTATTTT.